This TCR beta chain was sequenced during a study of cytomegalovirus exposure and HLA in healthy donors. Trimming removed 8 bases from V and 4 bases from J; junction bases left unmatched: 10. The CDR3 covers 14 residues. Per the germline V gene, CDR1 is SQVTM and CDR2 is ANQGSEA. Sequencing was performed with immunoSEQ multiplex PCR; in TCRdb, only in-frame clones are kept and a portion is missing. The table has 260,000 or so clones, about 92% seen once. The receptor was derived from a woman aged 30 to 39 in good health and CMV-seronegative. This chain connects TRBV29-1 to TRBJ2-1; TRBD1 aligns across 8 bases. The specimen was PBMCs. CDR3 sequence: CSTTGTGIYNEQFF. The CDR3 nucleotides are TGCAGCACAACCGGGACAGGAATTTACAATGAGCAGTTCTTC.